The clone carrying this T cell receptor (beta chain) was counted once. Its antigen is not identified. Libraries were prepared by immunoSEQ multiplex PCR; TCRdb keeps only in-frame clonotypes and omits some of them. This sample has roughly 34,000 clones; 85% to 90% occur once, and the top ten carry around 12%. The source of the sample is a study of a mutant IDH1 vaccine in newly diagnosed glioma. Looking at the study overall: The start of vaccination came 4-6 weeks after radiotherapy alone, or with temozolomide cycles. Averaging roughly 40 years of age, treated patients were about 60% male and approximately 40% female. V12 corresponded to week 35 and V13 to week 47. Findings of the study overall: Pseudoprogression showed no apparent link to changes in top peripheral T cell clonotypes.

This CDR3 region has 16 residues. With 0 bases removed from V and 1 base from J, the gap between germline ends came to 13 bases. CDR1 and CDR2 from the germline V gene are SGHRS and YFSETQ. Time point in this sample: week 47, end of study. Vaccine doses each comprised 300 ug of mutant IDH1 20-mer peptide, with topical imiquimod. This receptor was taken from a woman between 25 and 40 years old with glioma. The rearrangement uses TRBV5-1 and TRBJ1-1; TRBD1 might be the D (6 bases). Sequenced material: PBMCs, taken from a glioma patient whose treatment included an IDH1 peptide vaccine. The CDR3 DNA is TGCGCCAGCAGCTTGGCGGACAGTTCATCGAACACTGAAGCTTTCTTT. It is translated as CASSLADSSSNTEAFF.